The 22 T cell receptor beta chains given below trace back to one sample, sequenced in a study of T cell responses to AZD1222 COVID-19 vaccine. Measured with immunoSEQ multiplex PCR; TCRdb has only the in-frame clones, and not every one. The sample lists some 180,000 clones; about 89% were seen once. Specimen: peripheral blood, collected 28 days after the second AZD1222 dose. Receptors were obtained from an adult who received the AZD1222 COVID-19 vaccine.

This chain uses TRBV6-1 with TRBJ2-1; D ambiguous. This CDR3 region has 14 residues. The germline gives CDR1 MNHNS, CDR2 SASEGT. V lost 3 bases and J 4 bases, leaving 10 bases between the germline ends. The DNA for the CDR3 is TGTGCCAGCAGTGACCAGACCGAATACAATGAGCAGTTCTTC. Its protein is CASSDQTEYNEQFF.

The V gene is TRBV18, the J gene TRBJ1-2; 11 positions match TRBD1. V shed 0 bases, J shed 2 bases, and the junction held 5 bases outside the gene matches. The CDR3 totals 17 residues. From germline, CDR1 is KGHSH and CDR2 LQKENI. CDR3 region: CASSPPDRGRVNYGYTF. DNA of the CDR3: TGTGCCAGCTCACCACCGGACAGGGGGCGCGTAAACTATGGCTACACCTTC.

The CDR3 coding sequence is TGCGCCAGCAGCCCGGGACAGTCTTCCTCCTACGAGCAGTACTTC. Translated, it gives CASSPGQSSSYEQYF. The chain uses TRBV4-1 and TRBJ2-7; TRBD1 matches 7 bases. The CDR3 runs to 15 residues. With V trimmed by 4 bases and J by 0 bases, 6 bases remained unmatched. Germline CDR1 reads MGHRA; CDR2 reads YSYEKL.

This chain links TRBV30 with TRBJ1-2, with TRBD1 matching over 7 bases. The CDR3 is 13 amino acids. Germline CDR1 and CDR2: GTSNPN and SVGIG (reference sequence). J gave up 4 bases and V 3 bases, and 5 bases lay outside the gene matches. This CDR3 is CAWSDRAVYGYTF. As DNA, the CDR3 is TGTGCCTGGAGCGACAGGGCGGTCTATGGCTACACCTTC.

The chain is built from TRBV27 and TRBJ2-5, with D perhaps matching TRBD1 (6 bases). Germline CDR1 and CDR2: MNHEY and SMNVEV (reference sequence). The CDR3 has 14 amino acids. V lost 4 bases to trimming and J lost 2 bases, with 11 bases between them. The CDR3: CASSSWGRQETQYF. The DNA for the CDR3 is TGTGCCAGCAGTTCATGGGGGCGGCAAGAGACCCAGTACTTC.

The chain uses TRBV7-9 and TRBJ1-4; D unclear. The length of the CDR3 is 11 residues. Germline V gene data show CDR1 as SEHNR and CDR2 as FQNEAQ (reference sequence). The V gene lost 2 bases and the J gene lost 7 bases, with 2 bases spanning the gap. DNA of the CDR3: TGTGCCAGCAGCTTACGTGAAAAACTGTTTTTT. Its protein product is CASSLREKLFF. The full variable domain, in which reference TRBV7-9 and TRBJ1-4 provide the parts outside the CDR3, is DTGVSQNPRHKITKRGQNVTFRCDPISEHNRLYWYRQTLGQGPEFLTYFQNEAQLEKSRLLSDRFSAERPKGSFSTLEIQRTEQGDSAMYLCASSLREKLFFGSGTQLSVL.

This chain uses TRBV7-6 with TRBJ1-4; 7 nucleotides align to TRBD1. Trimming cost V 5 bases and J 7 bases; bases outside gene matches: 10. This CDR3 has 15 residues. From germline, CDR1 is SGHVS and CDR2 FNYEAQ. The chain's CDR3 is CASSALRGRGEKLFF. The CDR3 region has the DNA TGTGCCAGCAGCGCTTTGAGGGGGCGGGGTGAAAAACTGTTTTTT.

The V gene is TRBV5-1, the J gene TRBJ2-5; 10 nucleotides align to TRBD2. With V trimmed by 0 bases and J by 0 bases, 8 bases remained unmatched. This CDR3 has 18 residues. The V gene's germline CDR1 is SGHRS and CDR2 YFSETQ. CDR3 coding DNA: TGCGCCAGCAGCTTGGTGCCTAGCGGGAGAAGGCACCAAGAGACCCAGTACTTC. Its protein is CASSLVPSGRRHQETQYF.

This clone was recorded only once. The chain joins TRBV4-3 to TRBJ2-7; D is perhaps TRBD1 (5 bases). Deletions cut 4 bases from V and 2 bases from J, with 12 bases between. CDR3 length: 14 residues. CDR1 and CDR2 from the germline V gene are LGHNA and YSLEER. CDR3 DNA sequence: TGCGCCAGCAGCCGACGAACAGGACCCTACGAGCAGTACTTC. Its translation is CASSRRTGPYEQYF.

The chain employs TRBV2 and TRBJ1-2; no reliable D call. Germline lookup yields CDR1 SNHLY and CDR2 FYNNEI. V was trimmed by 6 bases and J by 8 bases, leaving 19 bases between them. The CDR3 is 14 amino acids. The CDR3 region is CASSLGMSAWGYTF. The CDR3 bases are TGTGCCAGCAGCCTCGGGATGAGCGCTTGGGGCTACACCTTC.

The chain uses TRBV18 and TRBJ2-6, with D unclear. The CDR3 spans 17 residues. CDR1 is KGHSH, CDR2 LQKENI, per germline. V was shortened by 5 bases and J by 0 bases, with 14 bases between the two germline ends. As DNA, the CDR3 is TGTGCCAGCTCAAGCCGGTCAGAGACCTCTGGGGCCAACGTCCTGACTTTC. Protein: CASSSRSETSGANVLTF.

The rearrangement links TRBV4-2 to TRBJ1-5; D is unclear. The germline gives CDR1 LGHNA, CDR2 YNFKEQ. V was clipped by 3 bases and J by 2 bases, with 11 bases between them. The CDR3 is 15 residues long. This chain's CDR3 is CASSQKERGNQPQHF. The CDR3 bases are TGTGCCAGCAGCCAGAAGGAGCGGGGCAATCAGCCCCAGCATTTT.

This chain links TRBV19 with TRBJ1-3, with D uncertain. The germline V and J ends were trimmed by 7 bases and 4 bases, with 8 bases remaining between them. Germline CDR1 and CDR2: LNHDA and SQIVND (reference sequence). CDR3 length: 12 amino acids. DNA of the CDR3: TGTGCCAGTAACAGCGCCGGAAACACCATATATTTT. Translation gives CASNSAGNTIYF.

The rearrangement links TRBV7-9 to TRBJ2-5; D may match TRBD1 or TRBD2 (6 bases each). The CDR3 sequence is 15 residues long. Trimming took off 5 bases at V and 4 bases at J, with 17 bases between the two ends. Germline V gene sequence: CDR1 SEHNR, CDR2 FQNEAQ (reference sequence). The CDR3 nucleotides are TGTGCCAGCAGCGTTGGGACGGGGGCGGCAGAGACCCAGTACTTC. It specifies CASSVGTGAAETQYF. The full variable domain, its missing parts supplied by reference TRBV7-9 and TRBJ2-5, is DTGVSQNPRHKITKRGQNVTFRCDPISEHNRLYWYRQTLGQGPEFLTYFQNEAQLEKSRLLSDRFSAERPKGSFSTLEIQRTEQGDSAMYLCASSVGTGAAETQYFGPGTRLLVL.

In its sample, this clone was seen once. The gene calls are TRBV18 and TRBJ2-2; D unresolved. This CDR3 region has 15 residues. Germline V gives CDR1 KGHSH, CDR2 LQKENI. Trimming cost V 3 bases and J 6 bases, with 14 bases left between them. DNA of the CDR3: TGTGCCAGCTCACCGGACCCTGGTGGTTCCGGGGAGCTGTTTTTT. It yields the protein CASSPDPGGSGELFF.

The chain carries TRBV24-1 and TRBJ1-1, with D perhaps TRBD1 (5 bases). Looked up from germline, CDR1 is KGHDR and CDR2 is SFDVKD. This CDR3 has 15 amino acids. Trimming removed 6 bases from V and 6 bases from J, with 19 bases in between. The CDR3 DNA reads as TGTGCCACCAGTAACGGTAAGGGGCAGAGGGCTGAAGCTTTCTTT. It is translated as CATSNGKGQRAEAFF.

The J gene is TRBJ2-3, the V gene TRBV11-2; TRBD2 agrees at 12 bases. Germline V gives CDR1 SGHAT, CDR2 FQNNGV. The CDR3 sequence is 18 residues long. After removal of 2 bases from V and 1 base from J, the junction contained 7 bases not matched to a gene. In DNA form, the CDR3 reads TGTGCCAGCAGCTTACTAGCGGGGGGGCCGTTGGGCACAGATACGCAGTATTTT. It is translated as CASSLLAGGPLGTDTQYF.

This chain's CDR3 is CASSEATSGGQETQYF. The DNA of the CDR3 is TGTGCCAGCAGTGAAGCAACCTCAGGGGGCCAAGAGACCCAGTACTTC. The chain is built from TRBV6-1 and TRBJ2-5; 7 bases fit TRBD1. The CDR3 has 16 residues. The V gene's germline CDR1 is MNHNS and CDR2 SASEGT. With 0 bases clipped from V and 1 base from J, the junction kept 5 bases outside the gene matches.

Only one count was recorded for this clone. The gene calls are TRBV21-1 and TRBJ1-3. TRBV21-1 is a recognized pseudogene. The CDR3 spans 13 residues. The DNA of the CDR3 is TGTGCCAGCAAACGGCAGCTCGAGGGCACCATATATTTT. This codes for CASKRQLEGTIYF.

The chain employs TRBV5-1 and TRBJ1-5, with 10 bases identical to TRBD1. The CDR3 covers 16 residues. The germline V gene has CDR1 SGHRS and CDR2 YFSETQ. J lost 6 bases, V lost 0 bases, and 6 bases had no gene match. Here the CDR3 reads CASSLGAGTGAQPQHF. The CDR3 bases are TGCGCCAGCAGCTTGGGTGCCGGGACAGGGGCTCAGCCCCAGCATTTT.

This sequence joins TRBV18 and TRBJ2-7; TRBD1 or TRBD2 may be the D gene (5 bases each). The CDR3 is 14 residues long. The V gene's germline CDR1 is KGHSH and CDR2 LQKENI. Trimming took 3 bases from V and 7 from J, leaving 16 bases between them. The CDR3 is CASSPFDSGAEQYF. The CDR3, as DNA: TGTGCCAGCTCACCCTTTGACAGCGGAGCAGAGCAGTACTTC.

The J gene is TRBJ2-5, the V gene TRBV3-1 (or the pseudogene TRBV3-2); TRBD2 agrees at 10 bases. CDR3 length: 18 residues. Germline V CDR1 and CDR2: LGHDT, YNNKEL (reference sequence). V was pared by 1 base and J by 4 bases, with 12 bases of the junction left unmatched. The CDR3 protein is CASSQGVAGGSLGETQYF. The CDR3 DNA reads as TGTGCCAGCAGCCAAGGGGTAGCGGGGGGCTCACTGGGAGAGACCCAGTACTTC.